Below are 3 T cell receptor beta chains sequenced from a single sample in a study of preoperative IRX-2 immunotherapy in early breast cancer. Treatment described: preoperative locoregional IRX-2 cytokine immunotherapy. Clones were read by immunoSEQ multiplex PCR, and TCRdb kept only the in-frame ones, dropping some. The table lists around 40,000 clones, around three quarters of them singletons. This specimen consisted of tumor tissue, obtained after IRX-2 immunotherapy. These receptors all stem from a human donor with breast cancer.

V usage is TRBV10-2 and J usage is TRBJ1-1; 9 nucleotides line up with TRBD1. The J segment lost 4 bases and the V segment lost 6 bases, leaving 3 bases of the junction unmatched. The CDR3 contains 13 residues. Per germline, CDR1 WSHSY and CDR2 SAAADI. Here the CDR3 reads CASRGQGITEAFF. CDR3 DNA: TGCGCCAGCAGGGGACAGGGCATCACTGAAGCTTTCTTT.

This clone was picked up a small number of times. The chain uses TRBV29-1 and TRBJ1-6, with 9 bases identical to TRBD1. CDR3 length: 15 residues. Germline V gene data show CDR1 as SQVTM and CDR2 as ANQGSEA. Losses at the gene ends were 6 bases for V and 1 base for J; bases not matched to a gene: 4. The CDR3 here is CSVRTGDSYNSPLHF. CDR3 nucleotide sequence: TGCAGCGTAAGGACAGGGGATTCCTATAATTCACCCCTCCACTTT.

The CDR3 protein is CASSGAGGGQPQHF. CDR3 in DNA: TGTGCCAGCAGTGGGGCAGGGGGTGGTCAGCCCCAGCATTTT. The chain links TRBV6-8 to TRBJ1-5; TRBD1 agrees at 7 bases. The V gene end was trimmed by 5 bases and the J gene end by 6 bases; junction bases not matched to a gene: 7. CDR3 size: 14 residues. The germline gives CDR1 MNHGY, CDR2 SAAAGT.